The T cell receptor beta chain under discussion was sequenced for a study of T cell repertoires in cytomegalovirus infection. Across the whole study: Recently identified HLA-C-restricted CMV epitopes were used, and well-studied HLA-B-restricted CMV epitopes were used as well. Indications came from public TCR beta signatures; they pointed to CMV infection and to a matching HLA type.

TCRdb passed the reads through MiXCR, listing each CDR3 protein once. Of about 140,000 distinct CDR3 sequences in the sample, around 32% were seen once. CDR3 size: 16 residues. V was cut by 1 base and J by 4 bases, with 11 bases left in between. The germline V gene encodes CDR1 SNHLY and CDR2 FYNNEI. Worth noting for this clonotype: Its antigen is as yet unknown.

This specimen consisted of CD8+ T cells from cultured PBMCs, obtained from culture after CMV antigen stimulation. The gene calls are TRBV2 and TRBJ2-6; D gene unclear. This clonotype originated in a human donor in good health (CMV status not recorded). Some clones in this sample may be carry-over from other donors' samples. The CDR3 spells CASSEEQVWGANVLTF. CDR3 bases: TGTGCCAGCAGTGAAGAGCAGGTGTGGGGGGCCAACGTCCTGACTTTC.